This passage covers 18 T cell receptor beta chains from one sample sequenced in a study of T-cell reconstitution after alpha-beta-depleted transplantation in children. The TCRbeta library was prepared with unique molecular identifiers. TCRdb reanalysed the PCR reads using MiXCR and keeps one entry per CDR3 protein. The sample holds a few hundred thousand distinct CDR3 sequences, about 7.3% seen once. These receptors are not linked to any known antigen. Study-wide results and limits: Diversity and T-cell counts at one year after transplant derived mostly from new T cells.

The sequencing here drew on peripheral blood, taken 360 days after TCRalphabeta/CD19-depleted stem cell transplant. Every receptor here comes from a female patient aged 2 to 10 who had a stem cell transplant for Fanconi anemia, so the T cells may come from the graft donor.

This clonotype was seen repeatedly, ten times or more. CDR3 nucleotides: TGTGCCAGCATCGGGGGGGCCCCCCCCAGTTTCGAGCAGTACTTC. Translated: CASIGGAPPSFEQYF. The V gene is TRBV28, the J gene TRBJ2-7, with TRBD2 matching 8 bases. Losses at the gene ends were 7 bases for V and 6 bases for J; bases not matched to a gene: 14. Germline CDR1 reads MDHEN; CDR2 reads SYDVKM. The length of the CDR3 is 15 residues.

This clonotype was seen at least ten times. The chain employs TRBV11-2 and TRBJ2-2; D is possibly TRBD2 (5 bases). The CDR3 sequence is 18 residues long. The germline V and J ends were trimmed by 5 bases and 2 bases, with 21 bases remaining between them. The germline CDR1 and CDR2 sequences are SGHAT and FQNNGV. CDR3 residues: CASSRALMGASNTGELFF. CDR3 DNA: TGTGCCAGCAGCCGCGCCCTTATGGGAGCTTCTAACACCGGGGAGCTGTTTTTT.

This chain links TRBV6-5 with TRBJ2-7, with 8 bases identical to TRBD1. The trim removed 0 bases at V and 4 bases at J, leaving 14 bases unmatched. The CDR3 runs to 18 residues. Germline V lookup: CDR1 MNHEY, CDR2 SVGAGI. The DNA of the CDR3 is TGTGCCAGCAGTTACTCGGGCCTAGGCAGGGGGCTTATGTACGAGCAGTACTTC. The encoded protein is CASSYSGLGRGLMYEQYF.

This clonotype was seen only a few times. The chain recombines TRBV11-2 with TRBJ2-7; D is unclear. V was pared by 2 bases and J by 3 bases, with 20 bases between. This CDR3 spans 17 amino acids. Germline V gene sequence: CDR1 SGHAT, CDR2 FQNNGV. CDR3 sequence reads: CASSLTLLSLSHYEQYF. The CDR3 nucleotides read TGTGCCAGCAGCTTAACCCTATTATCCCTCTCCCACTACGAGCAGTACTTC.

This clonotype occurred a few times. This chain joins TRBV15 and TRBJ2-2; 12 bases are a match to TRBD2. Losses at the gene ends were 3 bases for V and 7 bases for J; bases not matched to a gene: 6. This CDR3 is 16 amino acids long. Germline CDR1 LNHNV, CDR2 YYDKDF (reference sequence). In DNA form, the CDR3 reads TGTGCCACCAGCAGGCTACTAGCGGGGGGTGTCGGGGAGCTGTTTTTT. This encodes CATSRLLAGGVGELFF.

Only a few counts were recorded for this clonotype. The chain links TRBV4-1 to TRBJ2-6, with 11 bases lining up with TRBD1. CDR3 length: 18 amino acids. Germline-derived CDR1 and CDR2 are MGHRA and YSYEKL. V lost 3 bases, J lost 6 bases, and 10 bases stayed unmatched. The CDR3 region has the DNA TGCGCCAGCAGCCACGGACGAGGACAGGGGGCGCAGGCCAACGTCCTGACTTTC. This translates into CASSHGRGQGAQANVLTF.

The chain couples TRBV29-1 to TRBJ1-1; D call uncertain. Germline CDR1 and CDR2: SQVTM and ANQGSEA. There are 14 residues in the CDR3. V lost 6 bases, J lost 1 base, and 15 bases lay in between. This CDR3 reads CSVGSRTENTEAFF. The CDR3, as DNA: TGCAGCGTGGGGTCTCGGACGGAGAACACTGAAGCTTTCTTT.

At least ten counts were recorded for this clonotype. This rearrangement joins TRBV4-2 to TRBJ2-7; 7 nucleotides align to TRBD2. Unmatched junction bases numbered 3, after V lost 4 bases and J lost 3 bases. CDR1 is LGHNA and CDR2 is YNFKEQ in the germline V gene. The CDR3 covers 13 residues. CDR3 nucleotide sequence: TGTGCCAGCAGCCCGGGACTACTCTACGAGCAGTACTTC. Translation gives CASSPGLLYEQYF.

This clonotype was detected ten times or more. The chain carries TRBV28 and TRBJ2-7; D possibly uses TRBD1 or TRBD2 (5 bases each). Germline V gene data show CDR1 as MDHEN and CDR2 as SYDVKM. The V end lost 6 bases, the J end lost 0 bases, and 15 bases lay between the germline ends. CDR3 length: 15 amino acids. The CDR3 DNA is TGTGCCAGCAGCCTACCGGGACCCAGCTCCTACGAGCAGTACTTC. Translated: CASSLPGPSSYEQYF.

The CDR3 nucleotides are TGTGCCAGCAGCCAACAGATCGACTTCCAAGATACGCAGTATTTT. It codes for CASSQQIDFQDTQYF. The genes are TRBV4-2 and TRBJ2-3; no clear D gene. This CDR3 contains 15 residues. With 2 bases removed from V and 5 bases from J, the gap between germline ends came to 14 bases. The germline V gene has CDR1 LGHNA and CDR2 YNFKEQ.

This clonotype appeared many times. The chain employs TRBV15 and TRBJ1-4, with 7 bases that match TRBD1. The CDR3 length is 14 residues. V lost 1 base to trimming and J lost 8 bases; unmatched junction nucleotides: 4. Germline V gives CDR1 LNHNV, CDR2 YYDKDF (reference sequence). Written as DNA, the CDR3 is TGTGCCACCAGCAGAGGACAGGGCCGGGAAAAACTGTTTTTT. Its protein is CATSRGQGREKLFF.

This clonotype was recorded many times. J is TRBJ2-7 and V is TRBV18; tentative D call: TRBD2 (6 bases). Germline V gives CDR1 KGHSH, CDR2 LQKENI. Trimming cost V 4 bases and J 1 base, with 11 bases left between them. CDR3 size: 14 residues. The CDR3 coding sequence is TGTGCCAGCTCACGTCGGGGGATTTCCTACGAGCAGTACTTC. Translating gives CASSRRGISYEQYF.

A few counts support this clonotype. The CDR3 is CASSFRTGGISGANVLTF. In nucleotides, the CDR3 is TGTGCCAGCAGCTTCCGTACAGGGGGGATCTCTGGGGCCAACGTCCTGACTTTC. This chain links TRBV11-2 with TRBJ2-6; 8 positions agree with TRBD1. CDR3 length: 18 amino acids. Germline CDR1 is SGHAT and CDR2 is FQNNGV. Trimming cost V 3 bases and J 0 bases; bases outside gene matches: 7. The whole variable domain, filled in from reference TRBV11-2 and TRBJ2-6, reads EAGVAQSPRYKIIEKRQSVAFWCNPISGHATLYWYQQILGQGPKLLIQFQNNGVVDDSQLPKDRFSAERLKGVDSTLKIQPAKLEDSAVYLCASSFRTGGISGANVLTFGAGSRLTVL.

This clonotype was found a few times. J is TRBJ2-5 and V is TRBV18; D gene uncertain. The CDR3 has 14 residues. V dropped 2 bases and J dropped 2 bases, with 9 bases sitting between them. Per the germline V gene, CDR1 is KGHSH and CDR2 is LQKENI. This CDR3 is CASSPVGGQETQYF. The CDR3 DNA reads TGTGCCAGCTCACCAGTGGGCGGACAAGAGACCCAGTACTTC.

Many counts were recorded for this clonotype. The CDR3 sequence is CASSKGQGGEKLFF. CDR3 DNA sequence: TGCGCCAGCAGCAAGGGGCAGGGCGGCGAAAAACTGTTTTTT. The genes are TRBV5-1 and TRBJ1-4, with D possibly matching TRBD1 (5 bases). V lost 4 bases, J lost 8 bases, and 15 bases lay in between. The length of the CDR3 is 14 residues. Germline values: CDR1 SGHRS, CDR2 YFSETQ.

The chain couples TRBV28 to TRBJ2-7, with D perhaps TRBD2 (6 bases). Trimming left V 7 bases short and J 3 bases short, with 25 bases between. The CDR3 contains 17 residues. Germline CDR1 MDHEN, CDR2 SYDVKM. The CDR3 DNA sequence: TGTGCCAGCACCACTTGGGGGGATAACAGGATCGGCTACGAGCAGTACTTC. It is translated as CASTTWGDNRIGYEQYF.

There are many counts of this clonotype. The chain employs TRBV5-1 and TRBJ2-1; maybe TRBD2 (5 bases). Germline V lookup: CDR1 SGHRS, CDR2 YFSETQ. Deletions cut 0 bases from V and 3 bases from J, with 13 bases between. The CDR3 has 16 amino acids. CDR3: CASSLVGEGDYNEQFF. The CDR3 region has the DNA TGCGCCAGCAGCTTGGTGGGCGAGGGTGACTACAATGAGCAGTTCTTC.

This sequence joins TRBV3-1 and TRBJ2-5; the D is unclear. The CDR3 consists of 15 residues. Germline V CDR1 and CDR2: LGHDT, YNNKEL (reference sequence). Deletions cut 1 base from V and 6 bases from J, with 15 bases between. CDR3 amino acids: CASSQGVGLGKTQYF. In DNA, the CDR3 is TGTGCCAGCAGCCAAGGGGTGGGGTTGGGAAAGACCCAGTACTTC.